The 8 T cell receptor beta chains below were found in one sample sequenced in a study of T-cell memory formation after mild COVID-19. TCRdb re-called the 5' RACE reads with MiXCR, one entry per CDR3 protein. The data show tens of thousands of distinct CDR3 sequences, about an eighth seen once. Input material: PBMCs or a T cell subset sorted from them (not recorded which). The receptors derive from an adult woman who had mild COVID-19 (a few samples of this study predate the infection). Cell type and time point are not known.

The rearrangement links TRBV6-5 to TRBJ2-3; 12 bases agree with TRBD2. The CDR3 has 15 amino acids. Germline V gives CDR1 MNHEY, CDR2 SVGAGI. The trim removed 6 bases at V and 6 bases at J, leaving 7 bases unmatched. CDR3 nucleotides: TGTGCCAGCAGCCCAACTAGCGGGGGGCTGGATACGCAGTATTTT. Translating it yields CASSPTSGGLDTQYF.

This clonotype was detected a few times. The rearrangement uses TRBV12-3 or TRBV12-4 and TRBJ2-3, with TRBD1 matching 7 bases. V lost 7 bases and J lost 2; bases outside the gene matches: 3. CDR3 length equals 13 residues. CDR3 bases: TGTGCCAGCACGACAGGGATCACAGATACGCAGTATTTT. Translation gives CASTTGITDTQYF.

J is TRBJ2-1 and V is TRBV11-2; no clear D gene. The CDR3 has 16 amino acids. Trimming took 1 base from V and 0 from J, leaving 10 bases between them. Germline V gene sequence: CDR1 SGHAT, CDR2 FQNNGV. CDR3 region: CASSLVDASSYNEQFF. In DNA form, the CDR3 reads TGTGCCAGCAGCTTAGTAGACGCGAGCTCCTACAATGAGCAGTTCTTC.

This chain uses TRBV4-3 with TRBJ2-7; D possibly matches TRBD1 or TRBD2 (5 bases each). CDR3 length: 14 residues. V was trimmed by 4 bases and J by 1 base, leaving 11 bases between them. Germline assignment: CDR1 LGHNA and CDR2 YSLEER. In DNA form, the CDR3 reads TGCGCCAGCAGCCCCCGGGACGGATCCTACGAGCAGTACTTC. It yields the protein CASSPRDGSYEQYF.

J is TRBJ1-1 and V is TRBV7-3, with a possible D match to TRBD1 (5 bases). Between the trimmed V and J ends, which lost 3 bases and 6 bases, there was a span of 11 bases. Germline V gene lookup returns CDR1 SGHTA and CDR2 FQGTGA. The CDR3 runs to 13 residues. The chain's CDR3 is CASSLGGAAEAFF. Written as DNA, the CDR3 is TGTGCCAGCAGCTTGGGAGGGGCTGCTGAAGCTTTCTTT.

The chain couples TRBV7-9 to TRBJ1-1, with a possible D match to TRBD1 (5 bases). CDR1 is SEHNR and CDR2 is FQNEAQ in the germline V gene (reference sequence). The V end was cut by 10 bases, the J end by 1 base, with 16 bases between. CDR3 length: 14 residues. CDR3 coding DNA: TGTGCCACAATTTACCTCACAGGGAACACTGAAGCTTTCTTT. Amino acid sequence: CATIYLTGNTEAFF.

Only a few counts were recorded for this clonotype. The DNA for the CDR3 is TGCGCCAGCAGCCAAGAGACAGGGTCTCTCTACAATGAGCAGTTCTTC. It encodes CASSQETGSLYNEQFF. The V call is TRBV4-1, the J call TRBJ2-1; 7 bases are shared with TRBD1. Per germline, CDR1 MGHRA and CDR2 YSYEKL. V lost 0 bases and J lost 3; bases outside the gene matches: 5. CDR3 length equals 16 residues.

This clonotype has a handful of counts. The rearrangement joins TRBV6-4 to TRBJ2-2; D perhaps matches TRBD2 (7 bases). The ends were cut back, 2 bases at V and 7 bases at J, with 17 bases in the middle. The length of the CDR3 is 16 residues. Germline lookup yields CDR1 MRHNA and CDR2 SNTAGT. CDR3: CASSDTPGGPSGELFF. CDR3 coding DNA: TGTGCCAGCAGTGACACACCGGGGGGCCCTAGCGGGGAGCTGTTTTTT.